This is a list of T cell receptor beta chains from one sample in a study of early T cells in non-severe SARS-CoV-2 infection. In TCRdb, the 5' RACE reads were re-called with MiXCR into one record per CDR3 protein. Altogether 70,000 to 85,000 distinct CDR3 sequences are present, 9% to 15% being singletons, with the ten largest covering 15% to 17%. The sample consisted of whole blood, taken at baseline. Receptors originate from an adult who was a healthcare worker with PCR-confirmed SARS-CoV-2 infection or an uninfected control (not recorded which). The donor label of this sample is uncertain. CDR3s include the opening cysteine and the closing phenylalanine or tryptophan. A D gene is named only where the DNA matches it firmly. The size of a clone is reported for some rows only, either as once, few or many, or as a class for expanded clones.

CDR3nt	CDR3aa	d_gene	v_gene	abundance	j_gene
TGTGCCAGCAGTACACCGGGACAGGGGAACACCGGGGAGCTGTTTTTT	CASSTPGQGNTGELFF	TRBD1	TRBV28	once	TRBJ2-2
TGTGCCAGCAGTGGCGTCAGAACCAACACTGAAGCTTTCTTT	CASSGVRTNTEAFF	NA	TRBV2	few	TRBJ1-1
TGCGCCAGCAGCCAAGAACGCCGGGGGTGGGCTAGTGCTTCCGGGGAGCTGTTTTTT	CASSQERRGWASASGELFF	NA	TRBV4-3	many	TRBJ2-2
TGCAGTGCTAGAGCGCCAGTTAGAACAGATACGCAGTATTTT	CSARAPVRTDTQYF	NA	TRBV20-1	NA	TRBJ2-3
TGTGCCACCAGCAGCACAGGGGCGATTCAGCCCCAGCATTTT	CATSSTGAIQPQHF	TRBD1	TRBV15	NA	TRBJ1-5
TGTGCCAGCAGAAAAACAGGGCCAGATACGCAGTATTTT	CASRKTGPDTQYF	NA	TRBV6-2/TRBV6-3	NA	TRBJ2-3
TGTGCCAGCAGCGAGAGTGGCCACAATGAGCAGTTCTTC	CASSESGHNEQFF	NA	TRBV7-6	few	TRBJ2-1
TGCGCCAGCAAACCGATAGGGGCTAGCGGGAGAAGGGGCACAGATACGCAGTATTTT	CASKPIGASGRRGTDTQYF	TRBD2	TRBV4-1	NA	TRBJ2-3
TGTGCCAGCAGCCGCGGGCGAGGACCCTACAATCAGCCCCAGCATTTT	CASSRGRGPYNQPQHF	NA	TRBV7-6	NA	TRBJ1-5
TGTGCTAGTGGTTTGGTACTTGGGACTAGCGGGGGGGCGAGAGAGACCCAGTACTTC	CASGLVLGTSGGARETQYF	TRBD2	TRBV12-5	few	TRBJ2-5
TGCAGTGCTACCACTTCGGGGGCTAAAGATACGCAGTATTTT	CSATTSGAKDTQYF	NA	TRBV20-1	few	TRBJ2-3
TGTGCCAGCAGCCCCACCGGGACTCTCGCTGAAGCTTTCTTT	CASSPTGTLAEAFF	NA	TRBV7-3	NA	TRBJ1-1
TGTGCCAGCACTGGCAGGGGGCGGACAGATACGCAGTATTTT	CASTGRGRTDTQYF	TRBD1	TRBV2	few	TRBJ2-3
TGTGCCAGCTCACCTACTAGGGACTCTGGAAACACCATATATTTT	CASSPTRDSGNTIYF	NA	TRBV18	many	TRBJ1-3
TGTGCCAGCAGCCCCCCAGCCGGTAGCGGGACGAGGAACAATGAGCAGTTCTTC	CASSPPAGSGTRNNEQFF	TRBD2	TRBV9	NA	TRBJ2-1
TGTGCCTGGACCTCAGGGGTTAGGGGCACTGAAGCTTTCTTT	CAWTSGVRGTEAFF	NA	TRBV30	many	TRBJ1-1
TGTGCCACCCAGCGGAGCAACACAGATACGCAGTATTTT	CATQRSNTDTQYF	NA	TRBV24-1	few	TRBJ2-3
TGTGCCAGCAGTGAAGCGCCCTGGGGGGGCGAGCAGTACTTC	CASSEAPWGGEQYF	TRBD2	TRBV6-1	NA	TRBJ2-7
TGTGCCAGCAGTTTTGACGGGGGAGGGATCGCTGGCTACACCTTC	CASSFDGGGIAGYTF	NA	TRBV6-1	many	TRBJ1-2
TGTGCCAGCAGTCCAGGGGGGCCCAAGGGCTACACCTTC	CASSPGGPKGYTF	TRBD1	TRBV12-3/TRBV12-4	NA	TRBJ1-2
TGTGCCAGCTCCCACTCCCGGGACTATACCTTTTATGGCTACACCTTC	CASSHSRDYTFYGYTF	NA	TRBV5-6	NA	TRBJ1-2
TGTGCCAGCAGTTACACAGAAGGCGCGTATAGCAATCAGCCCCAGCATTTT	CASSYTEGAYSNQPQHF	NA	TRBV6-2/TRBV6-3	few	TRBJ1-5
TGTGCCAGCAGTTCGGGACAGGGGGTGTATTACAGCTTGGCGGATACGCAGTATTTT	CASSSGQGVYYSLADTQYF	TRBD1	TRBV11-3	few	TRBJ2-3
TGCAGTGCTAGACCAGGACAGGGGGAGGTCTATGGCTACACCTTC	CSARPGQGEVYGYTF	TRBD1	TRBV20-1	many	TRBJ1-2
TGTGCCAGCAGTTATGGGCGAAAGGATACGCAGTATTTT	CASSYGRKDTQYF	NA	TRBV6-5	many	TRBJ2-3
TGTGCCAGCAGCTTGCGGTTGGGACGGACCACAGATACGCAGTATTTT	CASSLRLGRTTDTQYF	NA	TRBV7-2	medium-sized	TRBJ2-3
TGTGCCAGCAGCCAGGACGAACCGGGACTGAAGCTTTTAACTTCCTACGAGCAGTACTTC	CASSQDEPGLKLLTSYEQYF	NA	TRBV4-2	NA	TRBJ2-7
TGTGCCAGCAGCTTAGATCAGGGAAGTGGCTACACCTTC	CASSLDQGSGYTF	NA	TRBV7-6	NA	TRBJ1-2
TGTGCCAGCTCACCCCCGGGACAGGGCCAAGAGACCCAGTACTTC	CASSPPGQGQETQYF	TRBD1	TRBV18	many	TRBJ2-5
TGTGCCAGCAGCCCAGTCAGTAATTCACCCCTCCACTTT	CASSPVSNSPLHF	NA	TRBV7-2	NA	TRBJ1-6
TGTGCCAGCAGTTTAGTACAGGGCCCCTACGAGCAGTACTTC	CASSLVQGPYEQYF	NA	TRBV27	NA	TRBJ2-7
TGCGCCAGCGGGTTAGGGGGCGCGGTGTCCTACAATGAGCAGTTCTTC	CASGLGGAVSYNEQFF	TRBD1	TRBV5-1	many	TRBJ2-1
TGTGCCAGCAGTTTTGGGGCCCAAGAGACCCAGTACTTC	CASSFGAQETQYF	NA	TRBV12-3/TRBV12-4	many	TRBJ2-5
TGTGCCAGCAGCAAAGTGGGGGACGCGAACACCGGGGAGCTGTTTTTT	CASSKVGDANTGELFF	NA	TRBV7-2	NA	TRBJ2-2
TGTGCCAGCAGCCGAGCTCCTAGCGGGAGCAGTGAGACCCAGTACTTC	CASSRAPSGSSETQYF	TRBD2	TRBV12-3/TRBV12-4	few	TRBJ2-5
TGCGCCAGCAGCCTCTACGGGTCCATGAACACTGAAGCTTTCTTT	CASSLYGSMNTEAFF	NA	TRBV5-1	few	TRBJ1-1
TGTGCCAGCAGCCCCAGGTTTTTTAGCGGGGTCGCACAAGAGACCCAGTACTTC	CASSPRFFSGVAQETQYF	TRBD2	TRBV3-1	NA	TRBJ2-5
TGCGCCAGCCGACTAGCGGGGGGGCCTAATGAGCAGTTCTTC	CASRLAGGPNEQFF	TRBD2	TRBV10-2	many	TRBJ2-1
TGCGCCAGCAGTGAATCGACAGCCACCCCCTATGCCGGCTACACCTTC	CASSESTATPYAGYTF	NA	TRBV10-2	few	TRBJ1-2
TGTGCCAGCAGCTTTGGGTTCCGGGATGGCTACACCTTC	CASSFGFRDGYTF	NA	TRBV7-8	many	TRBJ1-2
TGTGCCAGCACCCAGTGGGAGGGGAGCACAGATACGCAGTATTTT	CASTQWEGSTDTQYF	TRBD2	TRBV6-5	many	TRBJ2-3
TGCGCCAGCAGTGAGGATCGACTCCCCTACAATGAGCAGTTCTTC	CASSEDRLPYNEQFF	NA	TRBV10-2	few	TRBJ2-1
TGTGCCAGCAGACGGATCGGGCGCAATGAGCAGTTCTTC	CASRRIGRNEQFF	NA	TRBV12-3/TRBV12-4	many	TRBJ2-1
TGTGCCAGCAGACCGGGACAGGGGTTAGAGGGCACAGATACGCAGTATTTT	CASRPGQGLEGTDTQYF	TRBD1	TRBV9	NA	TRBJ2-3